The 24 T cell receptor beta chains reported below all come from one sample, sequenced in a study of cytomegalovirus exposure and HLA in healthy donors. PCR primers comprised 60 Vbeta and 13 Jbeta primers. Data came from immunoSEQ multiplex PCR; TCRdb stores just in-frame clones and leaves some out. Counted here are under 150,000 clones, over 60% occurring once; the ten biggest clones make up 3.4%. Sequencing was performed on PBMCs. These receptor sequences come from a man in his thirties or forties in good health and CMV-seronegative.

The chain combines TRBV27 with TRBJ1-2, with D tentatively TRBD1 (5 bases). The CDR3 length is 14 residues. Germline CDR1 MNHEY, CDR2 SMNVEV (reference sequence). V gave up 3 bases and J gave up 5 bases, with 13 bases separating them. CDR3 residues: CASSLFQGGYGYTF. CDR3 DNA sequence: TGTGCCAGCAGTTTGTTCCAGGGAGGGTATGGCTACACCTTC.

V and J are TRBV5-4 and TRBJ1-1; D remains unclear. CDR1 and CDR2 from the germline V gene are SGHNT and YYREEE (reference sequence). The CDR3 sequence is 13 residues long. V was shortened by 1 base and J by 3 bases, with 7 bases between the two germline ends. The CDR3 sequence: CASSLFRDTEAFF. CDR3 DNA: TGTGCCAGCAGCTTGTTCCGGGACACTGAAGCTTTCTTT.

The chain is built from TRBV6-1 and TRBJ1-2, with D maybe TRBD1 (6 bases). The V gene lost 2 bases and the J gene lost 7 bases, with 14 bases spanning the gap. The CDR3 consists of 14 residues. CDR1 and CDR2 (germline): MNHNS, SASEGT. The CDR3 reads CASSEMRGAGGYTF. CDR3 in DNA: TGTGCCAGCAGTGAAATGCGGGGGGCCGGTGGCTACACCTTC.

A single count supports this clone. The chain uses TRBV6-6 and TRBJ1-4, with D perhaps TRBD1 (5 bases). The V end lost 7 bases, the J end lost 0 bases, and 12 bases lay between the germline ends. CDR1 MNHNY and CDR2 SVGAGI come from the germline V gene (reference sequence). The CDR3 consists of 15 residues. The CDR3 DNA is TGTGCCAGCAACCTTCGACAGTCAACTAATGAAAAACTGTTTTTT. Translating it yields CASNLRQSTNEKLFF.

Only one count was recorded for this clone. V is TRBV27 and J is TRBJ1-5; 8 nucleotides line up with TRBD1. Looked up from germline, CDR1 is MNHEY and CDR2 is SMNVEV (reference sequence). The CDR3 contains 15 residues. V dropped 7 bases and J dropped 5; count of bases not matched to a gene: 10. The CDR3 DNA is TGTGCCAGCACCATTTCAGGGGGCGGGCATCAGCCCCAGCATTTT. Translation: CASTISGGGHQPQHF.

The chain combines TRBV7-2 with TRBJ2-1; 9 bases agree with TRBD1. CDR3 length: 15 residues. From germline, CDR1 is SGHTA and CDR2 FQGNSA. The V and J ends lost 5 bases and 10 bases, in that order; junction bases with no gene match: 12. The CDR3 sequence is CASSPGQGPMVEQFF. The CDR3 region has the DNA TGTGCCAGCAGCCCCGGACAGGGGCCCATGGTGGAGCAGTTCTTC.

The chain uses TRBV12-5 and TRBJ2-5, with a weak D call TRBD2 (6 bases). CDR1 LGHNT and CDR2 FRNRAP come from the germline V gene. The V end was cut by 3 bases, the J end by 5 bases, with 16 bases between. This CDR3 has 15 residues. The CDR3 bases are TGTGCTAGTGGTTTCAGCGGGTCCCCCCAGGAGACCCAGTACTTC. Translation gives CASGFSGSPQETQYF.

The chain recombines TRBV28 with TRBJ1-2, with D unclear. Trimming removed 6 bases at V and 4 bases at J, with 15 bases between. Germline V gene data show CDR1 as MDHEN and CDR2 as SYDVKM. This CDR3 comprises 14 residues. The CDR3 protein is CASSQEGGRYGYTF. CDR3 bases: TGTGCCAGCAGCCAAGAGGGAGGACGCTATGGCTACACCTTC.

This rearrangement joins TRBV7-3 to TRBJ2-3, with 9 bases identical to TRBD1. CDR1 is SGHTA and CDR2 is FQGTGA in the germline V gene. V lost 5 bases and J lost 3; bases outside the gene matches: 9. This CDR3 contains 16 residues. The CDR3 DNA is TGTGCCAGCAGCCCGCGGACAGGGGCAGGGACAGATACGCAGTATTTT. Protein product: CASSPRTGAGTDTQYF. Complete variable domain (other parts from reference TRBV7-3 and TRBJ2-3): GAGVSQTPSNKVTEKGKYVELRCDPISGHTALYWYRQSLGQGPEFLIYFQGTGAADDSGLPNDRFFAVRPEGSVSTLKIQRTERGDSAVYLCASSPRTGAGTDTQYFGPGTRLTVL.

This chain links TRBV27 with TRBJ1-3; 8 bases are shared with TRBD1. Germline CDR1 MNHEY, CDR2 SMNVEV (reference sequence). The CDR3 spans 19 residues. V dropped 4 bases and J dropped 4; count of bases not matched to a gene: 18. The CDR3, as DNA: TGTGCCAGCAGTTCACCTGCGCCTGGACAGGGTGGAAGCGGAAACACCATATATTTT. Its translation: CASSSPAPGQGGSGNTIYF.

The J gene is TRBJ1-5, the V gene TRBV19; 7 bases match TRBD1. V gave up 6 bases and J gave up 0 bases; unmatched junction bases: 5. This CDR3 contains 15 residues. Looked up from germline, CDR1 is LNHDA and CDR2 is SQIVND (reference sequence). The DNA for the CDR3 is TGTGCCAGTAGCCAGGGACAGAATAGCAATCAGCCCCAGCATTTT. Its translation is CASSQGQNSNQPQHF.

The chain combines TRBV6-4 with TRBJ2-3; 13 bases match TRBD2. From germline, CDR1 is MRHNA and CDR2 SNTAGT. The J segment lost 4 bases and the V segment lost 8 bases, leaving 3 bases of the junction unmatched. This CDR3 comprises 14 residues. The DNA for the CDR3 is TGTGCCAGCGGGACTAGCGGGGAGTCAGATACGCAGTATTTT. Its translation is CASGTSGESDTQYF.

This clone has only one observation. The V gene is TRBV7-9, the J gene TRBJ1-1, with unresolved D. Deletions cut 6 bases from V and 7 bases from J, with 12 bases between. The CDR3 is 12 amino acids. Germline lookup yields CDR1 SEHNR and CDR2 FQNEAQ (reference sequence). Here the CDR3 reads CASSNQGLEAFF. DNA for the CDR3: TGTGCCAGCAGTAATCAAGGACTTGAAGCTTTCTTT.

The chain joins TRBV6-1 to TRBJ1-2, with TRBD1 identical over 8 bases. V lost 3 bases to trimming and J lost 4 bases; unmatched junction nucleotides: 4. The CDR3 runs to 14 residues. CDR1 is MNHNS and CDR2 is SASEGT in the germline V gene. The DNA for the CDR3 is TGTGCCAGCAGTGAGGCAGGGGGCAGCTATGGCTACACCTTC. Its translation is CASSEAGGSYGYTF.

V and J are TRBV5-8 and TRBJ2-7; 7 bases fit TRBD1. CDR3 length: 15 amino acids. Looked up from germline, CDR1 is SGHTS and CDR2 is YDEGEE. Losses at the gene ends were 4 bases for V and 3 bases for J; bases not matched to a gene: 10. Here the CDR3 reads CASSRQGRDLYEQYF. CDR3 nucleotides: TGTGCCAGCAGCCGACAGGGTAGGGACCTCTACGAGCAGTACTTC.

The CDR3 coding sequence is TGTGCCAGCAGCCCTACAGCTAACTATGGCTACACCTTC. The encoded protein is CASSPTANYGYTF. The genes are TRBV27 and TRBJ1-2, with D unclear. V lost 6 bases, J lost 0 bases, and 8 bases lay in between. The CDR3 is made up of 13 amino acids. The germline V gene encodes CDR1 MNHEY and CDR2 SMNVEV (reference sequence).

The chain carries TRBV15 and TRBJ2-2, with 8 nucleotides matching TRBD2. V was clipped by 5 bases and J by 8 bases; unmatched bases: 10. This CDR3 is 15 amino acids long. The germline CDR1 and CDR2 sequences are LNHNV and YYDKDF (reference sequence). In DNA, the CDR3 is TGTGCCACCAGCCTGGATAGCGGGAAAAGTGGGGAGCTGTTTTTT. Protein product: CATSLDSGKSGELFF.

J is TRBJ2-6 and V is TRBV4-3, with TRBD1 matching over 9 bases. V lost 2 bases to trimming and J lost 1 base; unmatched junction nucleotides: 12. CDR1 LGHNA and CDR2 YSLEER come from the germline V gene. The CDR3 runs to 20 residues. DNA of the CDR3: TGCGCCAGCAGCCAATCCCCACACCGGGACAGGGCTTCTGGGGCCAACGTCCTGACTTTC. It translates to CASSQSPHRDRASGANVLTF.

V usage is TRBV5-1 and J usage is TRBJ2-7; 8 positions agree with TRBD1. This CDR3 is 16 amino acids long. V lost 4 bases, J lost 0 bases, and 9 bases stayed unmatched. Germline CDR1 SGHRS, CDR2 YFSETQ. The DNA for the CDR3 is TGCGCCAGCAGCCGCCATCGGGACAGGAGCTCCTACGAGCAGTACTTC. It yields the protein CASSRHRDRSSYEQYF.

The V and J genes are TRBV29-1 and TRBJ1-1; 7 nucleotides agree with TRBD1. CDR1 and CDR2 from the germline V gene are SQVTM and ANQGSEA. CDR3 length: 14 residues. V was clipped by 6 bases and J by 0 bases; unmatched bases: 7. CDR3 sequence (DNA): TGCAGCGTGAAGTCTGACAGGGTGAACACTGAAGCTTTCTTT. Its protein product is CSVKSDRVNTEAFF.

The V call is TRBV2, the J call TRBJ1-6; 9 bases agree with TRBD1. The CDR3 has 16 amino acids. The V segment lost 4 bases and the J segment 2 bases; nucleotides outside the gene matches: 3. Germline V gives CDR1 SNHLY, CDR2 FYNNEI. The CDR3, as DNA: TGTGCCAGCAGTGGGGACAGGGCAACCTATAATTCACCCCTCCACTTT. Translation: CASSGDRATYNSPLHF.

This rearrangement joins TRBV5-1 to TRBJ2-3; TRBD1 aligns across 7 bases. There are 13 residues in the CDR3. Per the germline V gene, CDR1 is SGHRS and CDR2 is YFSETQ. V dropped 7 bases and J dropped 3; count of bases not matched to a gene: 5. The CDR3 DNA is TGCGCCAGCGACCCGGGACAGACAGATACGCAGTATTTT. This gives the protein CASDPGQTDTQYF.

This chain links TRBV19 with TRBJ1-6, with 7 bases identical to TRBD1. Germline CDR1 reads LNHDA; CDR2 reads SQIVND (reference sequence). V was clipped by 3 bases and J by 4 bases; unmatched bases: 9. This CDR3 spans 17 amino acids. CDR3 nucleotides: TGTGCCAGTAGTATCGGTCAGGGGGGATCTTATAATTCACCCCTCCACTTT. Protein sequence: CASSIGQGGSYNSPLHF.

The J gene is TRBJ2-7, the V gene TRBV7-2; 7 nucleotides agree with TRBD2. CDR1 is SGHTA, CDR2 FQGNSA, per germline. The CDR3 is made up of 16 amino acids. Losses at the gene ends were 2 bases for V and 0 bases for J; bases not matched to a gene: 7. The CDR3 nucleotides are TGTGCCAGCAGCTTAACCGTCGGGGGGAGCTCCTACGAGCAGTACTTC. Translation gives CASSLTVGGSSYEQYF.